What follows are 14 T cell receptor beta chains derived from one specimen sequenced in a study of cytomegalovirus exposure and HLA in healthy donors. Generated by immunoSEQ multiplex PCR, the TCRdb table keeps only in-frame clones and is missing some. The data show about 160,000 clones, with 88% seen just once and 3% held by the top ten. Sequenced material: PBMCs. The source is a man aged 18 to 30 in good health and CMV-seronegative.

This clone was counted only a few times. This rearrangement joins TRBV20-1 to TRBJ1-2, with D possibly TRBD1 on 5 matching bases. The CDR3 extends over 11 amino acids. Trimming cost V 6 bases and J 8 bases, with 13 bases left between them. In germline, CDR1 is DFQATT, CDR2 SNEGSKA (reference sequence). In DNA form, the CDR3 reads TGCAGTGCCTGGGGTGGGGCCGGCTACACCTTC. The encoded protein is CSAWGGAGYTF.

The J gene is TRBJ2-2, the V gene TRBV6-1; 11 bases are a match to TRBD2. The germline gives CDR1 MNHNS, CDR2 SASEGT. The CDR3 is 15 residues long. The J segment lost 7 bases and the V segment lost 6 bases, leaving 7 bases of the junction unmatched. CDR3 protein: CASRLTSGASGELFF. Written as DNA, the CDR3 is TGTGCCAGCAGATTGACTAGCGGGGCTAGCGGGGAGCTGTTTTTT.

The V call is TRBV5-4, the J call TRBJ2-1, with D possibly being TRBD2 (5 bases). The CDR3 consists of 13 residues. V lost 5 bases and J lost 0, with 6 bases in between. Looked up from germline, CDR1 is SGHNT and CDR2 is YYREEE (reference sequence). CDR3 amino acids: CASREDSYNEQFF. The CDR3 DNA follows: TGTGCCAGCAGGGAGGACTCCTACAATGAGCAGTTCTTC.

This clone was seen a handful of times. The CDR3 DNA reads as TGCGCCAGCAGCCCTACAGGACGCAATCAGCCCCAGCATTTT. It translates to CASSPTGRNQPQHF. The rearrangement uses TRBV10-2 and TRBJ1-5; TRBD1 might be the D (5 bases). The germline gives CDR1 WSHSY, CDR2 SAAADI. The CDR3 runs 14 residues. V dropped 6 bases and J dropped 2 bases, with 11 bases sitting between them.

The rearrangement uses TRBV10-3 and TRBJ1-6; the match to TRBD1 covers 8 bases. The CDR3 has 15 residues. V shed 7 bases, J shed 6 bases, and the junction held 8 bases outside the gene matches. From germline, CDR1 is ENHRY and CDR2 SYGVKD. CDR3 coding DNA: TGTGCCATCAACGGACAGGGCGTCAGTAATTCACCCCTCCACTTT. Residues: CAINGQGVSNSPLHF.

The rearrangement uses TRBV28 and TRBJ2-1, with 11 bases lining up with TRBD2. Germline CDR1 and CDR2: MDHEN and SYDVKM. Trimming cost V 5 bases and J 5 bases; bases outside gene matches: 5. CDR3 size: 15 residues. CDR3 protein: CASSKLAGDHNEQFF. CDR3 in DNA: TGTGCCAGCAGTAAACTAGCGGGAGACCACAATGAGCAGTTCTTC.

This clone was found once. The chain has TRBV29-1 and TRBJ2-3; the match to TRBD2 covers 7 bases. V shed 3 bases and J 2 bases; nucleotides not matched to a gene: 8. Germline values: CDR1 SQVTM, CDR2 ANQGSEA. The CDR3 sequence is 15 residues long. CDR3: CSVDGTSDFTDTQYF. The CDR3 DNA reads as TGCAGCGTTGACGGTACTAGCGACTTCACAGATACGCAGTATTTT.

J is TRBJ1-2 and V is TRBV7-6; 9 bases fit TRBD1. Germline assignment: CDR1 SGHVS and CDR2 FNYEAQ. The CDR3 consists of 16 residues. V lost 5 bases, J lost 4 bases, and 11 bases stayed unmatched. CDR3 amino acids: CASSPVPGQGIYGYTF. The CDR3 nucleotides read TGTGCCAGCAGCCCCGTGCCGGGACAGGGCATCTATGGCTACACCTTC. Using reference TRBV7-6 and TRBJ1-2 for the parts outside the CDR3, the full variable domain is GAGVSQSPRYKVTKRGQDVALRCDPISGHVSLYWYRQALGQGPEFLTYFNYEAQQDKSGLPNDRFSAERPEGSISTLTIQRTEQRDSAMYRCASSPVPGQGIYGYTFGSGTRLTVV.

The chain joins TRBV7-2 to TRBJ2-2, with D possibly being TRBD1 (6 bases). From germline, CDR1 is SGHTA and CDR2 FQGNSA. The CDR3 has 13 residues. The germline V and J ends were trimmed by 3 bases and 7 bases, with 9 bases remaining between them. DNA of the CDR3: TGTGCCAGCAGCTTCAGGGGCGTCGGGGAGCTGTTTTTT. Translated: CASSFRGVGELFF.

CDR3 loop: CASSQVSPGGALDEQFF. CDR3 DNA: TGTGCCAGCAGCCAAGTGTCACCGGGGGGGGCGTTGGATGAGCAGTTCTTC. The V and J genes are TRBV4-2 and TRBJ2-1, with 8 nucleotides matching TRBD2. J was trimmed by 8 bases and V by 1 base; bases with no gene match: 13. This CDR3 contains 17 residues. The V gene's germline CDR1 is LGHNA and CDR2 YNFKEQ.

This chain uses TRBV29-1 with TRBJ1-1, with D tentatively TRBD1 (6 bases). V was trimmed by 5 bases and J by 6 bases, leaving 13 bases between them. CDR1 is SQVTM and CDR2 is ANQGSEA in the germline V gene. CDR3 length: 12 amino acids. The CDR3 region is CSVRFRGAEAFF. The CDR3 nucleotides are TGCAGCGTTAGATTCAGGGGCGCTGAAGCTTTCTTT.

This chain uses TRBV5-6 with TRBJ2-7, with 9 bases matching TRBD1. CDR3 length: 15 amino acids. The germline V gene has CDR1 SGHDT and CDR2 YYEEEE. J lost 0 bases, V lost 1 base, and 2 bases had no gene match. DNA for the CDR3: TGTGCCAGCAGCTTGACAGGGGGCGTCTCCTACGAGCAGTACGTC. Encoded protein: CASSLTGGVSYEQYV.

CDR3 coding DNA: TGTGCCAGCAGCGAGGGACTAGCGGGCACCTACGAGCAGTACTTC. Translating gives CASSEGLAGTYEQYF. The chain uses TRBV9 and TRBJ2-7, with 12 nucleotides matching TRBD2. Looked up from germline, CDR1 is SGDLS and CDR2 is YYNGEE. Trimming removed 3 bases from V and 2 bases from J; junction bases left unmatched: 3. The CDR3 runs to 15 residues.

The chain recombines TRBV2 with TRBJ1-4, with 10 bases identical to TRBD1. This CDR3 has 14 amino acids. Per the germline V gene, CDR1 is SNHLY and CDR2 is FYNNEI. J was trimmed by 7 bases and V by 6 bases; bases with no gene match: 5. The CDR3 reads CASSKDRGSEKLFF. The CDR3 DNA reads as TGTGCCAGCAGCAAGGACAGGGGGAGTGAAAAACTGTTTTTT.